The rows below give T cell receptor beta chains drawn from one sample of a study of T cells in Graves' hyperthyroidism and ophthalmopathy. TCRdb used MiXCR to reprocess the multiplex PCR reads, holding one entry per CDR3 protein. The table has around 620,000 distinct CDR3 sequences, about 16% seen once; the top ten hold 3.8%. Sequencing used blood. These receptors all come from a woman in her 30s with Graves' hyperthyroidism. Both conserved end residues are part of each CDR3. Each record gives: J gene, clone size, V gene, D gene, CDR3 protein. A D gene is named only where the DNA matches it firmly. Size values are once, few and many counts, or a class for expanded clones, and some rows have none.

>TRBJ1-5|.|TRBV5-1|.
CASSPTFGNEPQHF
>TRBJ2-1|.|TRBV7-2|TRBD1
CASSLGDRAANEQFF
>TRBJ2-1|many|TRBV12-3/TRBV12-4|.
CASSDSYNEQFF
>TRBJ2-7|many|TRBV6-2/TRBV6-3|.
CASSYSLRDSGHLSGEQYF
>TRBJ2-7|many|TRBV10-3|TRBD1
CAISEVGQGSYEQYF
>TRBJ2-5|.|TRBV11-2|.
CASSPSNVLQTQYF
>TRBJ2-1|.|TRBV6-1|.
CASSIGPTYNEQFF
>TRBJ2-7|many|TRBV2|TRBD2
CASREREVGYEQYF
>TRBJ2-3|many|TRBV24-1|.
CATSDKTEYTDTQYF
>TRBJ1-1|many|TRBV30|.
CAWISYAGREAFF
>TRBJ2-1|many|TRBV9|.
CASSLRTKNNEQFF
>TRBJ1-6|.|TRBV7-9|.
CASNQDTNNSPLHF
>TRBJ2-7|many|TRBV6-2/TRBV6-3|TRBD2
CASRIAGGRYYEQYF
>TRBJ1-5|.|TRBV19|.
CASSIWGDSNQPQHF
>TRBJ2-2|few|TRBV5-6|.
CASSPARSPNTGELFF
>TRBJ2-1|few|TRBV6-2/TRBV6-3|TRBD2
CASSYSDHPGLALQEQFF